Following are 2 T cell receptor beta chains from one sample sequenced in a study of blood T cell repertoires in COVID-19. Repertoires were generated with immunoSEQ multiplex PCR, while TCRdb's copy carries only in-frame clones and drops some. The repertoire holds over 400,000 clones, approximately 91% seen once, with just over 8% in the top ten. The material sequenced was PBMCs or T cells enriched from blood (not recorded which). The receptors come from a woman in her sixties who had recovered from COVID-19.

The J gene is TRBJ2-2, the V gene TRBV10-3, with 7 bases identical to TRBD1. Trimming at V came to 8 bases and at J to 1 base, leaving 7 bases not matched to a gene. The V gene's germline CDR1 is ENHRY and CDR2 SYGVKD. The CDR3 is 15 residues long. The CDR3 region has the DNA TGTGCCATCCACGACAGGGAGCGGAACACCGGGGAGCTGTTTTTT. It yields the protein CAIHDRERNTGELFF.

The rearrangement links TRBV4-1 to TRBJ2-1, with 7 bases fitting TRBD2. The CDR3 totals 15 residues. V trimming: 4 bases; J trimming: 2 bases; junction bases outside the gene matches: 5. CDR1 and CDR2 (germline): MGHRA, YSYEKL. The chain's CDR3 is CASSPLATPYNEQFF. CDR3 sequence (DNA): TGCGCCAGCAGCCCACTAGCGACCCCCTACAATGAGCAGTTCTTC.